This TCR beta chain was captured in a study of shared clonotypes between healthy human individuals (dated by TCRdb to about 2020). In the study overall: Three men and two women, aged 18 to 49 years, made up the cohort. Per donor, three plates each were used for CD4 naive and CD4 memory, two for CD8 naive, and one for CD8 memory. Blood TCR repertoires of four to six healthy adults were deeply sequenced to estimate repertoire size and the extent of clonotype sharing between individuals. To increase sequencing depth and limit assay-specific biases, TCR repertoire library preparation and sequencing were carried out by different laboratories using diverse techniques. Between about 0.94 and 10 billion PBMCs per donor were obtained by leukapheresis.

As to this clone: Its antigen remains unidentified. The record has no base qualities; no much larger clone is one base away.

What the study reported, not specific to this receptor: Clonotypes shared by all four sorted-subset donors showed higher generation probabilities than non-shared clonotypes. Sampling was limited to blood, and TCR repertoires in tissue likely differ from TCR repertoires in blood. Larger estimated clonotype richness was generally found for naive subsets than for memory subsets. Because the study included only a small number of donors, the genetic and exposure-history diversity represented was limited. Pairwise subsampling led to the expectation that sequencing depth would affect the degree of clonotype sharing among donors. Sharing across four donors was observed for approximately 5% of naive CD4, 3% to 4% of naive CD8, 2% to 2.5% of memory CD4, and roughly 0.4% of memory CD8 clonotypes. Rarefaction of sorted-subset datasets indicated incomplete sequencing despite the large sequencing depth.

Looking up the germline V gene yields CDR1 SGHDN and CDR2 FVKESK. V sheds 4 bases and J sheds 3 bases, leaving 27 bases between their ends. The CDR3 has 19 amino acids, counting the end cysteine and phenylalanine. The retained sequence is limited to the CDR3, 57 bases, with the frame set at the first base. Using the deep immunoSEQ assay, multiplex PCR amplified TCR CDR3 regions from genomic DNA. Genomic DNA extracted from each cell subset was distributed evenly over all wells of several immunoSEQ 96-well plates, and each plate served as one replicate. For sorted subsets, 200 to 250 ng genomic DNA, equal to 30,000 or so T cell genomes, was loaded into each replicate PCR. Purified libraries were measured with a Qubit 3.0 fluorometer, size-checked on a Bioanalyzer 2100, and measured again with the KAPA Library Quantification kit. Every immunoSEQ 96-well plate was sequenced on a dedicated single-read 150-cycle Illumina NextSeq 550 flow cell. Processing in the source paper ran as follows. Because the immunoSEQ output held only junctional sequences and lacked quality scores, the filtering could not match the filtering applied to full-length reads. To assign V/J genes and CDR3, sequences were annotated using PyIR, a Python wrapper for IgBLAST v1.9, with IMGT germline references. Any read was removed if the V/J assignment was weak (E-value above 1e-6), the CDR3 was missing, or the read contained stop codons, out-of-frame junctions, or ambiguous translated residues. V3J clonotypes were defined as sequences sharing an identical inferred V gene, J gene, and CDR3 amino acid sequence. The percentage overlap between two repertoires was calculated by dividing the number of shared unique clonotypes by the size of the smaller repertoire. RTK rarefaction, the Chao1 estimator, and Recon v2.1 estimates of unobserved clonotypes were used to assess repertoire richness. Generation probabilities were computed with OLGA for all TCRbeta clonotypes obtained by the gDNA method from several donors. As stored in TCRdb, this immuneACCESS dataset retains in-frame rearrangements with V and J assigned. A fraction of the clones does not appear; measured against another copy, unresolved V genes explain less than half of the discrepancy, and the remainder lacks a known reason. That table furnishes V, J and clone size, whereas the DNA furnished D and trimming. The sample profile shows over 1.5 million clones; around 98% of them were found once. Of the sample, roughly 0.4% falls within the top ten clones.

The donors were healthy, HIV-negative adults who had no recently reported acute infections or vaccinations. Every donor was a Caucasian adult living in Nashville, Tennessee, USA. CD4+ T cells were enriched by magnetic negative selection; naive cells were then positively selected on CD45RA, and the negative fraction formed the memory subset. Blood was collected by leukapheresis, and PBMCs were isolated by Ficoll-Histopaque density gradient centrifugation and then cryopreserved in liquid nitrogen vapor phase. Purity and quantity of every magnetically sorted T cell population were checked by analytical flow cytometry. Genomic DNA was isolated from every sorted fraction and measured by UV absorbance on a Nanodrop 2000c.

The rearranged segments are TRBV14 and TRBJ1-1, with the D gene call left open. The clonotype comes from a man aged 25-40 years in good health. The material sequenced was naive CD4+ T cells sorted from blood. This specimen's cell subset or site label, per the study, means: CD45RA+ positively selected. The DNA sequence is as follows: TGTGCCAGCAGCCGCCTGAAAGGGAGAGGTGGTCGTGGGGACACTGAAGCTTTCTTT. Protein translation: CASSRLKGRGGRGDTEAFF.